This T cell receptor beta chain was sequenced in a study of cytomegalovirus exposure and HLA in healthy donors. With respect to this clone: Its antigen is unidentified.

General observations from the study: According to the study, roughly 160 TCR beta chains were cytomegalovirus-associated.

Sequencing used immunoSEQ multiplex PCR; TCRdb keeps in-frame clones, though not all of them. The sample lists 200,000 to 250,000 clones, roughly 88% occurring once. V lost 4 bases and J lost 0, with 3 bases in between. Per the germline V gene, CDR1 is GTSNPN and CDR2 is SVGIG (reference sequence). This CDR3 comprises 12 residues. The sequenced material came from PBMCs. The chain is built from TRBV30 and TRBJ2-2; no clear D gene. The TCR originated in a woman aged 30 to 39 in good health and CMV-seropositive. CDR3 loop: CAWITNTGELFF. DNA of the CDR3: TGTGCCTGGATTACGAACACCGGGGAGCTGTTTTTT.